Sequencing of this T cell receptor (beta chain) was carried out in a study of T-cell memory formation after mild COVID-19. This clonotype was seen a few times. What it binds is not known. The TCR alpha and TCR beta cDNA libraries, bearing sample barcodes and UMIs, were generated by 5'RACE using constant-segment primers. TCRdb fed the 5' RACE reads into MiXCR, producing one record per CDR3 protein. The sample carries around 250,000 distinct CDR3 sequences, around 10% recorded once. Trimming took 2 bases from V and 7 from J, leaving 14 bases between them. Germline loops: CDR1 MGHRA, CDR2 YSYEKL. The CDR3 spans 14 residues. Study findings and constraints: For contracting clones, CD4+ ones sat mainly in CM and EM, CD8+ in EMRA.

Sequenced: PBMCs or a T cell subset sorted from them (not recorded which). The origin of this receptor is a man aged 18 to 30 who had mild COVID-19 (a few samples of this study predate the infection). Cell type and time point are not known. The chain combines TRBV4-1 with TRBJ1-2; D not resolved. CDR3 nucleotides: TGCGCCAGCAGCCAACTAGGCTGGAGTGTTGGCTACACCTTC. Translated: CASSQLGWSVGYTF.